This T cell receptor (beta chain) came from a study of blood T cell repertoires in COVID-19. On the study more broadly: Sources were T cells, B-cell-depleted T cells, or PBMCs; the material itself was cDNA or gDNA.

CDR1 and CDR2 (germline): LGHDT, YNNKEL (reference sequence). Trimming pared 4 bases from V and 3 bases from J, leaving 6 bases between. The CDR3 has 13 residues. In the authors' workflow: The authors estimated nucleated cell counts from reference gene primer amplification. TCRdb keeps only in-frame clones here, not all; method: immunoSEQ multiplex PCR. That table gives V, J and clone size, and the DNA gave D and trimming. The sample consists of roughly 41,000 clones, roughly 90% of them appearing once. The source is a man between 60 and 75 years old with active or convalescent COVID-19. This chain connects TRBV3-1 (or the pseudogene TRBV3-2) to TRBJ2-2; D gene ambiguous. Sequenced material: peripheral blood. CDR3 bases: TGTGCCAGCAGCCCCCTTGACACCGGGGAGCTGTTTTTT. Protein product: CASSPLDTGELFF.